Reported below is one T cell receptor (beta chain). The source of the sample is a study of blood T cell repertoires in COVID-19. Study-wide background: The United States, Italy and Spain supplied acute and convalescent COVID-19 samples.

Assay: immunoSEQ multiplex PCR; the TCRdb copy retains only in-frame clones and omits some. This sample has a few hundred thousand clones, with about nine tenths found just once. Sequencing used PBMCs or T cells enriched from blood (not recorded which). This clonotype originated in a man younger than 30 with acute COVID-19.

The CDR3 spells CASSEASQINSPLHF. The CDR3 DNA reads as TGTGCCAGCAGTGAAGCGAGCCAAATAAATTCACCCCTCCACTTT. V usage is TRBV6-1 and J usage is TRBJ1-6; D is ambiguous. The CDR3 extends over 15 amino acids. Germline loops: CDR1 MNHNS, CDR2 SASEGT. The germline V and J ends were trimmed by 0 bases and 7 bases, with 10 bases remaining between them.